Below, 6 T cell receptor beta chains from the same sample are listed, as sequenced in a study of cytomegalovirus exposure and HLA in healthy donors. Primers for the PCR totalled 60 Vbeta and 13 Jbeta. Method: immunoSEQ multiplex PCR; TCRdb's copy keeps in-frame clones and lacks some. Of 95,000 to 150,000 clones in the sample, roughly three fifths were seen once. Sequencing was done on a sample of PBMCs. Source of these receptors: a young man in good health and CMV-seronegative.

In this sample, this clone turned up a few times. The CDR3 region is CASSLRTSVQETQYF. The CDR3 coding sequence is TGTGCCAGCAGCTTACGGACTAGCGTCCAAGAGACCCAGTACTTC. This rearrangement joins TRBV7-9 to TRBJ2-5; 9 bases map to TRBD2. The CDR3 consists of 15 residues. Germline CDR1 SEHNR, CDR2 FQNEAQ (reference sequence). J was trimmed by 1 base and V by 2 bases; bases with no gene match: 2.

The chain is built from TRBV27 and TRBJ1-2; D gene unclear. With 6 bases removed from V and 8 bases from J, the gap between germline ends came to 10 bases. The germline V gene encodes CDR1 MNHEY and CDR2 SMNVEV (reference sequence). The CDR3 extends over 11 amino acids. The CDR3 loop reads CASSGGRGYTF. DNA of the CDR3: TGTGCCAGCAGCGGCGGGAGGGGCTACACCTTC.

CDR3 amino acids: CASSVGPGGFGEQFF. CDR3 nucleotide sequence: TGTGCCAGCAGCGTAGGCCCAGGGGGCTTCGGTGAGCAGTTCTTC. The chain couples TRBV9 to TRBJ2-1; TRBD1 matches 8 bases. The CDR3 consists of 15 residues. J gave up 9 bases and V 0 bases, and 8 bases lay outside the gene matches. Germline CDR1 SGDLS, CDR2 YYNGEE.

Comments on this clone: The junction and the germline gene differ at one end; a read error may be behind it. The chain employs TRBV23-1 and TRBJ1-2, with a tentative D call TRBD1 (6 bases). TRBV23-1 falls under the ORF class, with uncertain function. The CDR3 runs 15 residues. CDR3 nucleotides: TGCGCCAGCAGTAAATCCGGAAGGACAGCCTCTGGCTACACCTTC. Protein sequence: CASSKSGRTASGYTF.

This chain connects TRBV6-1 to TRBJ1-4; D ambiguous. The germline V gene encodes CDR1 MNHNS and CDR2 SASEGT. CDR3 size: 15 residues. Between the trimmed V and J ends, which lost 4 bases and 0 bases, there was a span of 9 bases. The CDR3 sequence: CASSAYPATNEKLFF. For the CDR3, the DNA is TGTGCCAGCAGTGCGTATCCTGCAACTAATGAAAAACTGTTTTTT.

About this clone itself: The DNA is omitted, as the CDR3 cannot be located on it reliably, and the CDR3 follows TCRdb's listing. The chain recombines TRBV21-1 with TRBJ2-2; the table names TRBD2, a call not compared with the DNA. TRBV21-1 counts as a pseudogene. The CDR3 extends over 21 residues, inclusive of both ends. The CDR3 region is CASSKVRVGTGTSGSTGELFF.